This TCR beta chain was recorded in a study of blood T cell repertoires in COVID-19. The repertoire was sequenced with immunoSEQ multiplex PCR; TCRdb's copy has only in-frame clones and lacks some. The sample has over 200,000 clones, roughly four fifths seen once; the top ten hold 15%. This CDR3 comprises 15 residues. With V trimmed by 0 bases and J by 7 bases, 4 bases remained unmatched. Germline CDR1 is MNHEY and CDR2 is SVGEGT. Recruits, aged about 18 to 100 years, lived in about two dozen US areas. The receptor was isolated from a man between 35 and 55 years old who had recovered from COVID-19. The rearrangement uses TRBV6-2 or TRBV6-3 and TRBJ2-5; TRBD2 agrees at 11 bases. The sequencing sample was made of PBMCs or T cells enriched from blood (not recorded which). The DNA for the CDR3 is TGTGCCAGCAGTTACTCGACTAGCGGGGAGGGGACCCAGTACTTC. Residues: CASSYSTSGEGTQYF.